The source of this T cell receptor (beta chain) is a study of T cell repertoires in cytomegalovirus infection. CDR3 length equals 14 residues. Trimming pared 6 bases from V and 0 bases from J, leaving 11 bases between. In this sample, this clonotype turned up many times. TCRdb reprocessed the reads via MiXCR and lists one record per CDR3 protein. Of a few hundred thousand distinct CDR3 sequences in the sample, approximately 14% were seen once. The genes are TRBV12-3 or TRBV12-4 and TRBJ1-1, with D perhaps TRBD1 (5 bases). The sequence was collected from a human donor in good health (CMV status not recorded). Some clones in this sample may be carry-over from other donors' samples. What was sequenced was PBMCs. The CDR3 DNA follows: TGTGCCAGCAGCTCGGGACGGTTGAACACTGAAGCTTTCTTT. Translated, it gives CASSSGRLNTEAFF.